The clone carrying this T cell receptor (beta chain) was counted a single time. Its antigen is still unknown. The data derive from a study of shared clonotypes between healthy human individuals. Turning to the study itself: Researchers assigned three CD4 naive, three CD4 memory, two CD8 naive and one CD8 memory plate to each donor.

General study findings and limits: Genetic and exposure-history diversity was limited by the small donor number.

Only in-frame clones appear in the TCRdb table, and some are missing; sequencing was by immunoSEQ multiplex PCR. The table has some 2,000,000 clones, 90% to 96% seen once. The CDR3 is 19 amino acids. Germline trimming cut 5 bases from V and 1 base from J; bases unmatched to any gene: 16. Germline assignment: CDR1 SEHNR and CDR2 FQNEAQ (reference sequence). The specimen sequenced was naive CD4+ T cells sorted from blood. This sample's subset: CD45RA+ positively selected. This chain joins TRBV7-9 and TRBJ2-7, with TRBD2 matching 11 bases. This receptor was identified in a young man in good health. As DNA, the CDR3 is TGTGCCAGCAGCCAGCGCGCGACTAGCGGGATTTCCTCATCCTACGAGCAGTACTTC. Amino acids: CASSQRATSGISSSYEQYF.